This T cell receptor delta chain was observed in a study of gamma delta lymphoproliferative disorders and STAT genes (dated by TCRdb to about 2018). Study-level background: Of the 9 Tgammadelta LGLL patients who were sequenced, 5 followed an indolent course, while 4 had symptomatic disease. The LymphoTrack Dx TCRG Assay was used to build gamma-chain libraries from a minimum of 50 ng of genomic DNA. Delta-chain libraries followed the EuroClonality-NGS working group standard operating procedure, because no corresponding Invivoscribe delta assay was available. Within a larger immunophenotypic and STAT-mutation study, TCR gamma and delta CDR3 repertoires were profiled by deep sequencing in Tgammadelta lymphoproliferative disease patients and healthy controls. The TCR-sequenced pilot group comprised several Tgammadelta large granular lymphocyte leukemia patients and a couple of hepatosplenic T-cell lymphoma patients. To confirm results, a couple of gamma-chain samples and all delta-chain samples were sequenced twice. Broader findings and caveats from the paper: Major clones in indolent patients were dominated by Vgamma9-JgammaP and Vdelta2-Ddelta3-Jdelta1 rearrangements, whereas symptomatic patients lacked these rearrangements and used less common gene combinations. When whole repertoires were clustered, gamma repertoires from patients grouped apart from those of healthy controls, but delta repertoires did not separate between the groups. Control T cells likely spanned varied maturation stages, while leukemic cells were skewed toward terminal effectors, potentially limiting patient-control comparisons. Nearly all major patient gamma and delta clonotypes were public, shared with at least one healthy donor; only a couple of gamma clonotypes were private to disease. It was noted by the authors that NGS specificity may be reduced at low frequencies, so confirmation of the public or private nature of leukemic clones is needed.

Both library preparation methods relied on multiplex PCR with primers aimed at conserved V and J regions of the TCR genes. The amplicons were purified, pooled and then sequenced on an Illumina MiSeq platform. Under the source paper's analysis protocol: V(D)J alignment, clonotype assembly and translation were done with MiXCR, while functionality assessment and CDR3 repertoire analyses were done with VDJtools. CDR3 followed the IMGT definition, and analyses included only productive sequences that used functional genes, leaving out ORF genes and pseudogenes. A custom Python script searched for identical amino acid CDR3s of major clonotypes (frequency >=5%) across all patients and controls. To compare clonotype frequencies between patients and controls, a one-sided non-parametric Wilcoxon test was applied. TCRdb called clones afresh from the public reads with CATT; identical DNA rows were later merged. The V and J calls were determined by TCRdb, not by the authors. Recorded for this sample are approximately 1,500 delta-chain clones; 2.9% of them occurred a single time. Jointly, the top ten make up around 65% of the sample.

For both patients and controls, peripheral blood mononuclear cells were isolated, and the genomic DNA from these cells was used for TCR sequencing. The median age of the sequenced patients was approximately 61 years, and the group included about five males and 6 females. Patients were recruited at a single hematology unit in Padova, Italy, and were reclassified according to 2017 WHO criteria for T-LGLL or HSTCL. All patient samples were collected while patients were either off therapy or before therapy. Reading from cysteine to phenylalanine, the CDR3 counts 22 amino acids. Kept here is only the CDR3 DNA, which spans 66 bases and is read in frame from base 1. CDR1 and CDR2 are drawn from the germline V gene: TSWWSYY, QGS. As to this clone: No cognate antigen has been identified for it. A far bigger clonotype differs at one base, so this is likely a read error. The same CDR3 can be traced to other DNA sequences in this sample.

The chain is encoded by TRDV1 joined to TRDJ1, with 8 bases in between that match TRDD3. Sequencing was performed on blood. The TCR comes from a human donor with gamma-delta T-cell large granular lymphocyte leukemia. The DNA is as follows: TGTGCTCTTGGGGTACCCGTGATGCGGGTACTGGGGGCCTCAACGTACACTGATAAACTCATCTTT. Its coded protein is CALGVPVMRVLGASTYTDKLIF.